The sample holds one count of the clone carrying this T cell receptor beta chain. Its antigen is undetermined. These data belong to a study of shared clonotypes between healthy human individuals. Study details: The study used three CD4 naive, three CD4 memory, two CD8 naive and one CD8 memory plate per donor.

Broader study findings: Researchers sampled only blood; tissue repertoires likely differ.

Germline CDR1 and CDR2: SNHLY and FYNNEI. The CDR3 extends over 15 amino acids. Unmatched junction bases numbered 5, after V lost 6 bases and J lost 0 bases. Profiling relied on immunoSEQ multiplex PCR, and the TCRdb table lists in-frame clones only, not all of them. The sample comprises over a million clones, about 77% of which are singletons, and about 1.5% rests with the top ten. The source of this sequence is a young man in good health. The rearrangement links TRBV2 to TRBJ1-1, with TRBD1 matching 9 bases. Input material: memory CD4+ T cells sorted from blood. The subset here: CD45RA-negative fraction. CDR3 protein: CASSGQGIMNTEAFF. The CDR3 coding sequence is TGTGCCAGCAGCGGACAGGGGATTATGAACACTGAAGCTTTCTTT.